This T cell receptor beta chain derives from a study of shared clonotypes between healthy human individuals. The study, taken as a whole, reports: Shared clonotypes: roughly 5% naive CD4, roughly 3.8% naive CD8, about 2.2% memory CD4, around 0.4% memory CD8. Compared with memory subsets, naive subsets generally had larger estimated richness. Blood was the sole source, and tissue repertoires probably differ. The low donor count limited represented genetic and exposure-history diversity.

Naive CD8 cells were CD45RO-negative, positively selected for CCR7, excluding terminally differentiated effector memory CD45RA+ cells. Using immunoSEQ multiplex PCR, the repertoire was profiled, and TCRdb retains in-frame clones only, with some absent. The sample has approximately 1.9 million clones, 85% to 95% seen once. With regard to this clone: Its target is unknown. Other DNA sequences from this sample encode an identical CDR3 as well.

J gave up 1 base and V 4 bases, and 3 bases lay outside the gene matches. Germline V CDR1 and CDR2: SGHRS, YFSETQ. This CDR3 has 15 amino acids. Material for sequencing was naive CD8+ T cells from PBMCs. The chain joins TRBV5-1 to TRBJ2-1, with TRBD2 matching over 9 bases. The clonotype was recovered from a young man in good health. Some clones in this sample may be carry-over from other donors' samples. CDR3 residues: CASSGGLASYNEQFF. The CDR3 DNA follows: TGCGCCAGCAGCGGGGGACTAGCTTCCTACAATGAGCAGTTCTTC.